Shown below are 27 T cell receptor beta chains from a single sample sequenced in a study of patients and donors after allogeneic stem cell transplantation. TCRdb ran MiXCR on the RT-PCR reads and lists one entry per CDR3 protein. The profile covers about 960,000 distinct CDR3 sequences, with roughly 17% appearing a single time and around 6% taken by the ten largest. The specimen was blood, either unsorted or a sorted T cell fraction (not recorded which). Receptor source: a human donor who was either an allogeneic HSCT recipient or a stem cell or donor lymphocyte infusion donor (not recorded which). It is not recorded whose cells these are; they may come from a transplant donor.

This clonotype was observed a handful of times. This chain links TRBV5-1 with TRBJ2-1; possible D gene TRBD2, 6 bases. CDR1 SGHRS and CDR2 YFSETQ come from the germline V gene. The germline V and J ends were trimmed by 0 bases and 7 bases, with 14 bases remaining between them. This CDR3 comprises 15 residues. CDR3 sequence reads: CASSLGRGGPNEQFF. CDR3 in DNA: TGCGCCAGCAGCTTGGGGCGTGGAGGGCCGAATGAGCAGTTCTTC.

A few counts support this clonotype. The chain is built from TRBV3-1 and TRBJ2-1, with 8 nucleotides matching TRBD2. Trimming cost V 1 base and J 7 bases; bases outside gene matches: 12. Per the germline V gene, CDR1 is LGHDT and CDR2 is YNNKEL (reference sequence). The CDR3 consists of 17 residues. The CDR3 loop is CASSQGLREGLRNEQFF. The CDR3 DNA reads TGTGCCAGCAGCCAAGGTCTACGGGAGGGACTCAGGAATGAGCAGTTCTTC.

The V and J genes are TRBV21-1 and TRBJ2-7; TRBD1 reflects the table's D call only, with no check against the DNA. TRBV21-1 is tagged as a pseudogene. This CDR3 is 16 amino acids long. CDR3 in DNA: TGTGCCAGCAGCAAACTTGCGGAATTGGGGCTCTACGAGCAGTACTTC. Translated: CASSKLAELGLYEQYF.

This chain joins TRBV27 and TRBJ1-4, with 9 bases aligning to TRBD1. V was pared by 5 bases and J by 9 bases, with 7 bases of the junction left unmatched. CDR1 is MNHEY and CDR2 is SMNVEV in the germline V gene (reference sequence). The CDR3 consists of 14 residues. The CDR3 DNA sequence: TGTGCCAGCAGTCTTCGGACAGGGGAAAAAAAACTGTTTTTT. It is translated as CASSLRTGEKKLFF. The full variable domain, with the rest looked up from reference TRBV27 and TRBJ1-4, is EAQVTQNPRYLITVTGKKLTVTCSQNMNHEYMSWYRQDPGLGLRQIYYSMNVEVTDKGDVPEGYKVSRKEKRNFPLILESPSPNQTSLYFCASSLRTGEKKLFFGSGTQLSVL.

This chain links TRBV5-5 with TRBJ2-1; 8 nucleotides line up with TRBD1. Germline V gene data show CDR1 as SGHKS and CDR2 as YYEKEE (reference sequence). The V gene end was trimmed by 3 bases and the J gene end by 4 bases; junction bases not matched to a gene: 6. The CDR3 is 15 amino acids. The CDR3 coding sequence is TGTGCCAGCAGCTACGGGACAGGTATTTACAATGAGCAGTTCTTC. Translation gives CASSYGTGIYNEQFF.

The gene calls are TRBV20-1 and TRBJ1-6; a weak D match, TRBD1 (5 bases). CDR1 DFQATT and CDR2 SNEGSKA come from the germline V gene (reference sequence). Deletions cut 0 bases from V and 10 bases from J, with 13 bases between. The CDR3 is 14 residues long. In nucleotides, the CDR3 is TGCAGTGCTAGAGATAGGGCCCGGGACTCACCCCTCCACTTT. Translated, it gives CSARDRARDSPLHF.

V gene TRBV2 combines with J gene TRBJ2-3; 9 bases match TRBD2. The CDR3 is 16 amino acids. After removal of 4 bases from V and 1 base from J, the junction contained 6 bases not matched to a gene. In germline, CDR1 is SNHLY, CDR2 FYNNEI. In DNA, the CDR3 is TGTGCCAGCAGTGCGGTTAGCGGGAGTGGCACAGATACGCAGTATTTT. Protein sequence: CASSAVSGSGTDTQYF.

The rearrangement uses TRBV6-1 and TRBJ2-7, with a weak D call TRBD1 (6 bases). Germline V CDR1 and CDR2: MNHNS, SASEGT. V lost 6 bases and J lost 7, with 16 bases in between. The CDR3 has 13 residues. The CDR3 coding sequence is TGTGCCAGCAGCATTGAAGGGGGATATGAGCAGTACTTC. Translated: CASSIEGGYEQYF.

A few counts support this clonotype. V gene TRBV10-3 combines with J gene TRBJ2-3, with TRBD1 as a possible D gene (6 bases). V lost 4 bases to trimming and J lost 8 bases, with 10 bases between them. Germline V gene data show CDR1 as ENHRY and CDR2 as SYGVKD. The CDR3 covers 12 residues. CDR3 in DNA: TGTGCCATCAGTGTTCCAGGGGCTACGCAGTATTTT. Translating gives CAISVPGATQYF.

The gene calls are TRBV5-1 and TRBJ2-6; 11 nucleotides match TRBD2. In germline, CDR1 is SGHRS, CDR2 YFSETQ. The CDR3 has 18 amino acids. Trimming took 2 bases from V and 3 from J; bases not matched to a gene: 7. The CDR3 loop reads CASSFRLAGGNGANVLTF. The CDR3 nucleotides read TGCGCCAGCAGCTTCCGGCTAGCGGGGGGTAATGGGGCCAACGTCCTGACTTTC. Drawing the rest from reference TRBV5-1 and TRBJ2-6, the complete variable domain is KAGVTQTPRYLIKTRGQQVTLSCSPISGHRSVSWYQQTPGQGLQFLFEYFSETQRNKGNFPGRFSGRQFSNSRSEMNVSTLELGDSALYLCASSFRLAGGNGANVLTFGAGSRLTVL.

V usage is TRBV3-1 and J usage is TRBJ2-7; weak D call: TRBD2 (5 bases). Germline assignment: CDR1 LGHDT and CDR2 YNNKEL (reference sequence). The CDR3 contains 16 residues. V gave up 4 bases and J gave up 0 bases, with 16 bases separating them. CDR3 sequence (DNA): TGTGCCAGCAGCCCCCCGAACGGGGTTAGCTCCTACGAGCAGTACTTC. Protein: CASSPPNGVSSYEQYF.

J is TRBJ2-7 and V is TRBV7-9, with D possibly being TRBD1 or TRBD2 (5 bases each). The CDR3 contains 16 residues. CDR1 is SEHNR and CDR2 is FQNEAQ in the germline V gene (reference sequence). V lost 1 base to trimming and J lost 0 bases, with 13 bases between them. The CDR3 sequence: CASSLVTGTASYEQYF. In nucleotides, the CDR3 is TGTGCCAGCAGCTTAGTGACCGGGACGGCCTCCTACGAGCAGTACTTC.

This clonotype was counted a few times. The J gene is TRBJ2-3, the V gene TRBV7-2; 8 bases line up with TRBD2. V dropped 0 bases and J dropped 1; count of bases not matched to a gene: 9. Per germline, CDR1 SGHTA and CDR2 FQGNSA. The CDR3 runs to 18 residues. The CDR3 nucleotides read TGTGCCAGCAGCTTAGCGCTGGAAACTAGCGGAGGCACAGATACGCAGTATTTT. Translated: CASSLALETSGGTDTQYF.

Here the CDR3 reads CASWGGPETYNEQFF. The DNA for the CDR3 is TGTGCCAGCTGGGGGGGGCCGGAGACCTACAATGAGCAGTTCTTC. The chain is built from TRBV7-8 and TRBJ2-1; weak D call: TRBD2 (7 bases). The V end was cut by 8 bases, the J end by 2 bases, with 16 bases between. The CDR3 has 15 amino acids. Germline-derived CDR1 and CDR2 are SGHVS and FQNEAQ. Full variable domain (outside the CDR3, taken from reference TRBV7-8 and TRBJ2-1): GAGVSQSPRYKVAKRGQDVALRCDPISGHVSLFWYQQALGQGPEFLTYFQNEAQLDKSGLPSDRFFAERPEGSVSTLKIQRTQQEDSAVYLCASWGGPETYNEQFFGPGTRLTVL.

The V and J genes are TRBV30 and TRBJ2-4; possible D gene TRBD2, 5 bases. The CDR3 length is 14 residues. Per germline, CDR1 GTSNPN and CDR2 SVGIG (reference sequence). Trimming removed 5 bases at V and 2 bases at J, with 13 bases between. This CDR3 is CAWDLGVTKNIQYF. CDR3 bases: TGTGCCTGGGACCTCGGGGTAACCAAAAACATTCAGTACTTC.

This chain links TRBV20-1 with TRBJ2-5; TRBD1 might be the D (6 bases). V was shortened by 5 bases and J by 4 bases, with 17 bases between the two germline ends. This CDR3 comprises 14 residues. Germline V CDR1 and CDR2: DFQATT, SNEGSKA (reference sequence). The CDR3 loop is CSALHDRQGETQYF. DNA for the CDR3: TGCAGTGCTCTACACGACAGGCAAGGAGAGACCCAGTACTTC.

This clonotype occurred a few times. The chain links TRBV20-1 to TRBJ2-4; 8 bases align to TRBD1. There are 15 residues in the CDR3. From germline, CDR1 is DFQATT and CDR2 SNEGSKA (reference sequence). Germline trimming cut 6 bases from V and 3 bases from J; bases unmatched to any gene: 10. CDR3 residues: CSANTGGTGKNIQYF. For the CDR3, the DNA is TGCAGTGCCAATACAGGGGGAACTGGCAAAAACATTCAGTACTTC.

This CDR3 reads CSARGRWGGGTDTQYF. CDR3 DNA: TGCAGTGCTAGAGGCCGTTGGGGGGGGGGAACAGATACGCAGTATTTT. The chain uses TRBV20-1 and TRBJ2-3; 7 bases map to TRBD2. Germline V gives CDR1 DFQATT, CDR2 SNEGSKA (reference sequence). The junction had 10 bases not matched to a gene; V was cut back by 1 base and J by 3 bases. The CDR3 is 16 residues long.

V is TRBV24-1 and J is TRBJ1-6, with 7 bases aligning to TRBD1. V dropped 2 bases and J dropped 5; count of bases not matched to a gene: 5. CDR1 is KGHDR, CDR2 SFDVKD, per germline. This CDR3 spans 16 amino acids. CDR3 sequence reads: CATSDSKTGHNSPLHF. The CDR3 DNA is TGTGCCACCAGTGATTCCAAGACAGGGCATAATTCACCCCTCCACTTT.

J is TRBJ1-5 and V is TRBV11-1; D may be TRBD1 (5 bases). There are 18 residues in the CDR3. Per germline, CDR1 SGHAT and CDR2 FQDESV (reference sequence). The V end was cut by 5 bases, the J end by 2 bases, with 22 bases between. CDR3 sequence: CASSLGQAPGRRNQPQHF. The CDR3 region has the DNA TGTGCCAGCAGCCTGGGCCAGGCACCGGGACGCCGCAATCAGCCCCAGCATTTT.

The chain employs TRBV25-1 and TRBJ1-2; D perhaps matches TRBD1 (5 bases). This CDR3 region has 14 residues. V was trimmed by 1 base and J by 7 bases, leaving 13 bases between them. Germline V gene data show CDR1 as MGHDK and CDR2 as SYGVNS. The CDR3 sequence is CASSEWNGGTGYTF. Written as DNA, the CDR3 is TGTGCCAGCAGTGAATGGAATGGGGGGACTGGCTACACCTTC.

This clonotype was found once. The rearrangement joins TRBV6-1 to TRBJ2-1, with D maybe TRBD2 (5 bases). This CDR3 has 13 amino acids. Trimming stripped 1 base from V and 6 bases from J, with 7 bases between. The germline V gene has CDR1 MNHNS and CDR2 SASEGT. CDR3 coding DNA: TGTGCCAGCAGTGAAGGGAGGCCCAATGAGCAGTTCTTC. Protein product: CASSEGRPNEQFF.

This clonotype has just a few counts. This chain uses TRBV12-3 or TRBV12-4 with TRBJ2-1; 10 nucleotides match TRBD2. V was pared by 5 bases and J by 10 bases, with 11 bases of the junction left unmatched. The CDR3 sequence is 15 residues long. In nucleotides, the CDR3 is TGTGCCAGCAGTCTAGGACTAGCGGTCCCGGGGGAGCAGTTCTTC. Translating gives CASSLGLAVPGEQFF.

This clonotype was detected once. The chain links TRBV19 to TRBJ2-1, with D perhaps TRBD2 (6 bases). The CDR3 is 13 residues long. The V end was cut by 0 bases, the J end by 8 bases, with 8 bases between. The germline gives CDR1 LNHDA, CDR2 SQIVND (reference sequence). CDR3 coding DNA: TGTGCCAGTAGTATAGAGGCGGGGTATGAGCAGTTCTTC. The encoded protein is CASSIEAGYEQFF.

This sequence joins TRBV4-1 and TRBJ2-7; 8 bases align to TRBD2. The CDR3 loop spans 15 amino acids. The J segment lost 6 bases and the V segment lost 0 bases, leaving 7 bases of the junction unmatched. Germline CDR1 is MGHRA and CDR2 is YSYEKL. The CDR3 reads CASSQDPAGAREQYF. The CDR3 DNA reads TGCGCCAGCAGCCAAGATCCAGCGGGAGCTCGCGAGCAGTACTTC.

This clonotype was counted only a few times. The gene calls are TRBV15 and TRBJ2-7, with D perhaps matching TRBD1 or TRBD2 (6 bases each). The length of the CDR3 is 16 residues. Trimming cost V 0 bases and J 2 bases, with 14 bases left between them. Germline values: CDR1 LNHNV, CDR2 YYDKDF (reference sequence). The CDR3 DNA reads TGTGCCACCAGCAGAGATTTAGGGGGAGGAGCCTACGAGCAGTACTTC. Translating it yields CATSRDLGGGAYEQYF.

In its sample, this clonotype was seen a few times. V and J are TRBV5-1 and TRBJ2-4; no clear D. The CDR3 extends over 14 amino acids. Deletions cut 4 bases from V and 1 base from J, with 9 bases between. Germline lookup yields CDR1 SGHRS and CDR2 YFSETQ. The CDR3 DNA is TGCGCCAGCAGCACCGGAACCGCCAAAAACATTCAGTACTTC. Translated, it gives CASSTGTAKNIQYF.